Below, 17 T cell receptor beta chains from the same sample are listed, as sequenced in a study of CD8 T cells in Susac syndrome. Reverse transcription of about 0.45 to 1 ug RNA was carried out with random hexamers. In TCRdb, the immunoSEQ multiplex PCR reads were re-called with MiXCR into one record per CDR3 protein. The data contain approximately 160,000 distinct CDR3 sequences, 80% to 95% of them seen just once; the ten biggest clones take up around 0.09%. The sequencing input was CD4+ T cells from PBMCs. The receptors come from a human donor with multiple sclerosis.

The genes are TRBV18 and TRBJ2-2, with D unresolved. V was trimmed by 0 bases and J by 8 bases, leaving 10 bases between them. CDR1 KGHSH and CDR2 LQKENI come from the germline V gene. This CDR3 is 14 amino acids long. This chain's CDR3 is CASSPPFRIGELFF. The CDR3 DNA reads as TGTGCCAGCTCACCACCGTTCAGGATAGGGGAGCTGTTTTTT. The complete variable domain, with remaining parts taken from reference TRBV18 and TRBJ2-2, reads NAGVMQNPRHLVRRRGQEARLRCSPMKGHSHVYWYRQLPEEGLKFMVYLQKENIIDESGMPKERFSAEFPKEGPSILRIQQVVRGDSAAYFCASSPPFRIGELFFGEGSRLTVL.

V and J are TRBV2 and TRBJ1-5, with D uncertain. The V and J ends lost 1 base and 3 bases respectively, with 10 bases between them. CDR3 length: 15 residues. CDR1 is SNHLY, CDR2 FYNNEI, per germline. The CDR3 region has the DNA TGTGCCAGCAGTGAAGAGGGAGCCTTCAATCAGCCCCAGCATTTT. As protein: CASSEEGAFNQPQHF. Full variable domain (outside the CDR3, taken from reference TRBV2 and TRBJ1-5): EPEVTQTPSHQVTQMGQEVILRCVPISNHLYFYWYRQILGQKVEFLVSFYNNEISEKSEIFDDQFSVERPDGSNFTLKIRSTKLEDSAMYFCASSEEGAFNQPQHFGDGTRLSIL.

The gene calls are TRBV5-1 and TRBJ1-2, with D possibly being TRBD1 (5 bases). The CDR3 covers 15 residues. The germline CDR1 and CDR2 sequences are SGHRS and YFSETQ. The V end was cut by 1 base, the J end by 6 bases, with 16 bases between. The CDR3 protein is CASSLRGERVDGYTF. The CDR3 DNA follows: TGCGCCAGCAGCTTGAGGGGAGAGAGGGTGGATGGCTACACCTTC.

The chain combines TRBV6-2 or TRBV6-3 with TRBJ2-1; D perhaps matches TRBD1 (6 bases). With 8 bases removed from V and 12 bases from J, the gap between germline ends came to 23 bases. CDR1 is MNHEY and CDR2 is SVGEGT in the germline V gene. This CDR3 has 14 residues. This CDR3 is CASRFSGALPGQFF. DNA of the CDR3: TGTGCCAGCCGTTTTTCAGGGGCGCTCCCTGGGCAGTTCTTC.

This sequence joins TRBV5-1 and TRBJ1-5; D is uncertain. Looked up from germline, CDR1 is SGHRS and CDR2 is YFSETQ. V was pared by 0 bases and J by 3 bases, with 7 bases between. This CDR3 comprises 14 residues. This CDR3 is CASSLAPNNQPQHF. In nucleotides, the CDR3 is TGCGCCAGCAGCTTGGCCCCGAACAATCAGCCCCAGCATTTT.

CDR3 sequence (DNA): TGTGCCAGCAGCTCCGGGGACAGCTTGGAAAAACTGTTTTTT. Residues: CASSSGDSLEKLFF. V is TRBV11-2 and J is TRBJ1-4; TRBD1 aligns across 7 bases. The CDR3 length is 14 residues. In germline, CDR1 is SGHAT, CDR2 FQNNGV. Trimming took 4 bases from V and 8 from J; bases not matched to a gene: 7.

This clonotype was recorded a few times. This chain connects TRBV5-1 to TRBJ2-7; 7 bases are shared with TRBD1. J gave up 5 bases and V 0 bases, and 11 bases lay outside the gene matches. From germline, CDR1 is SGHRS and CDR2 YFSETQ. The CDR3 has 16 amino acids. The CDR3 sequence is CASSLDRRDRDHEQYF. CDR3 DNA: TGCGCCAGCAGCTTGGATCGTCGAGACAGGGACCACGAGCAGTACTTC.

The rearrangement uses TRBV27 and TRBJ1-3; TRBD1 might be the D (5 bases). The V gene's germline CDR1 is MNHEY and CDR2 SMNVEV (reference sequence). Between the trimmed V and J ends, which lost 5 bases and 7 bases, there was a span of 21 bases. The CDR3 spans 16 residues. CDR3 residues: CASSPWGQPAKNTIYF. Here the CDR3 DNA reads TGTGCCAGCAGTCCCTGGGGCCAGCCGGCTAAGAACACCATATATTTT.

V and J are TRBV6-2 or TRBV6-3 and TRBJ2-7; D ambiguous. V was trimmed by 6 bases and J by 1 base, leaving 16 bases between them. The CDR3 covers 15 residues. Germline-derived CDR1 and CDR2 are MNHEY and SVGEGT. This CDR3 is CASRKAGGASYEQYF. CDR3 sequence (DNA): TGTGCCAGCAGAAAAGCCGGCGGAGCTTCCTACGAGCAGTACTTC.

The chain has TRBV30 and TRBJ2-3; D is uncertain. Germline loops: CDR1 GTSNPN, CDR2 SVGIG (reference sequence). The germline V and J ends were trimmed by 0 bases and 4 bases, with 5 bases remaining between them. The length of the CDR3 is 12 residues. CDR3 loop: CAWSVPPDTQYF. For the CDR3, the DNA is TGTGCCTGGAGTGTACCTCCAGATACGCAGTATTTT.

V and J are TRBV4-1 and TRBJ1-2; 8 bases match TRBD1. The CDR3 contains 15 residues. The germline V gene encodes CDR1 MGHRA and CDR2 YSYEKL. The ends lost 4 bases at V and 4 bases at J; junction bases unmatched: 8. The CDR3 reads CASSPPDRGGYGYTF. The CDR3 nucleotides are TGCGCCAGCAGCCCACCCGACAGGGGCGGCTATGGCTACACCTTC.

Here the CDR3 DNA reads TGTGCCGGAGCCAGGGAACCTGGGGCCAACGTCCTGACTTTC. This encodes CAGAREPGANVLTF. The rearrangement joins TRBV12-3 or TRBV12-4 to TRBJ2-6, with D perhaps TRBD1 (5 bases). The CDR3 has 14 amino acids. V lost 11 bases and J 2 bases, leaving 13 bases between the germline ends.

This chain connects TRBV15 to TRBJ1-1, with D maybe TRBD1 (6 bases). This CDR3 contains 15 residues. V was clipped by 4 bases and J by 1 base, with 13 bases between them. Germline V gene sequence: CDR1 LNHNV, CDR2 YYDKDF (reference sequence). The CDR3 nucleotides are TGTGCCACCAGCAAGAAGAAGGGACAGAACACTGAAGCTTTCTTT. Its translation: CATSKKKGQNTEAFF.

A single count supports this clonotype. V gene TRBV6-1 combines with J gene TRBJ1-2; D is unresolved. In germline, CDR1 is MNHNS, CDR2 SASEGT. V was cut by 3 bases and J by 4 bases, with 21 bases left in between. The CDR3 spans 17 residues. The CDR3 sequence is CASSDFNQGGRIYGYTF. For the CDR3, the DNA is TGTGCCAGCAGTGACTTCAATCAAGGCGGGCGAATCTATGGCTACACCTTC.

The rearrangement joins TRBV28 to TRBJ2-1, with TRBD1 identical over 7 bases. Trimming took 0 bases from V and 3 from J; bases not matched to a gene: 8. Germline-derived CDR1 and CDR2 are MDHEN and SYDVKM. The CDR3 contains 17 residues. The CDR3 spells CASSLWVTGVRYNEQFF. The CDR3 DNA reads TGTGCCAGCAGTTTATGGGTAACAGGGGTCCGCTACAATGAGCAGTTCTTC.

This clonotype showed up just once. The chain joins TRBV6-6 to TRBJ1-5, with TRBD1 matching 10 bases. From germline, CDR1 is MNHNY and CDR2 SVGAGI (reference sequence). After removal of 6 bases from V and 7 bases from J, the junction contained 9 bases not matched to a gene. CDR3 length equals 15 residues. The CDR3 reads CASSSKGQGVQPQHF. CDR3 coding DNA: TGTGCCAGCAGCTCCAAAGGACAGGGGGTGCAGCCCCAGCATTTT.

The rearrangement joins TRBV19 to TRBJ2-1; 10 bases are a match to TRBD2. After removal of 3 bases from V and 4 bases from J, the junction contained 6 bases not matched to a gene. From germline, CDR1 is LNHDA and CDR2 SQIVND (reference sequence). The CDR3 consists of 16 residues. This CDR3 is CASSIPASGGYNEQFF. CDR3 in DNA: TGTGCCAGTAGTATTCCGGCTAGCGGGGGATACAATGAGCAGTTCTTC.